A selection of T cell receptor beta chains follows, all from one sample in a study of shared clonotypes between healthy human individuals. Sequencing was performed with immunoSEQ multiplex PCR; in TCRdb, only in-frame clones are kept and a portion is missing. The sample lists over a million clones; 75% to 85% were seen once. Input material: memory CD4+ T cells from PBMCs. These receptors all stem from a man between 18 and 29 years old in good health. Some clones in this sample may be carry-over from other donors' samples. CDR3s include the opening cysteine and the closing phenylalanine or tryptophan. A D gene is named only where the DNA matches it firmly. Clone size is given for some rows only: seen once, a few or many times, or a class if the clone is expanded.

j_call clone_size d_call v_call cdr3_aa cdr3_nt
TRBJ1-1 once TRBD1 TRBV7-9 CASSLLTGASPEAFF TGTGCCAGCAGCTTACTGACAGGGGCTTCTCCTGAAGCTTTCTTT
TRBJ2-1 - TRBD2 TRBV5-1 CASSLAILAILSYNEQFF TGCGCCAGCAGCTTGGCCATACTAGCGATTCTTTCCTACAATGAGCAGTTCTTC
TRBJ2-7 - - TRBV2 CASSEGGATYEQYF TGTGCCAGCAGTGAAGGGGGTGCAACCTACGAGCAGTACTTC
TRBJ1-6 - - TRBV30 CAWSVPSSYNSPLHF TGTGCCTGGAGTGTCCCAAGCTCCTATAATTCACCCCTCCACTTT
TRBJ2-1 - - TRBV29-1 CSVDSARSYNEQFF TGCAGCGTTGACTCCGCTCGCTCCTACAATGAGCAGTTCTTC
TRBJ1-4 few - TRBV27 CASSVRRATNEKLFF TGTGCCAGCAGCGTCCGCAGAGCAACTAATGAAAAACTGTTTTTT
TRBJ1-2 - - TRBV7-9 CASSWSKGHDGYTF TGTGCCAGCAGCTGGTCAAAAGGGCATGATGGCTACACCTTC
TRBJ2-3 - TRBD2 TRBV10-3 CAISESGTSGVSTDTQYF TGTGCCATCAGTGAGTCCGGGACTAGCGGGGTTAGCACAGATACGCAGTATTTT
TRBJ2-7 - TRBD1 TRBV2 CASSNRGLSYEQYF TGTGCCAGCAGTAACAGGGGTTTGTCCTACGAGCAGTACTTC
TRBJ2-2 - - TRBV6-4 CASSVGGTGELFF TGTGCCAGCAGTGTAGGGGGAACCGGGGAGCTGTTTTTT
TRBJ1-5 - - TRBV21-1 CASSKFGRGPESSNQPQHF TGTGCCAGCAGCAAATTCGGCAGGGGGCCGGAAAGTAGCAATCAGCCCCAGCATTTT
TRBJ1-1 - - TRBV2 CASSETTLRGTEAFF TGTGCCAGCAGTGAAACGACATTACGGGGCACTGAAGCTTTCTTT
TRBJ2-3 - - TRBV30 CACLRRSSSTDTQYF TGTGCCTGTCTCAGGCGGTCTTCTAGCACAGATACGCAGTATTTT
TRBJ2-3 - TRBD2 TRBV2 CASSTLAGGTDTQYF TGTGCCAGCAGTACCCTAGCGGGAGGCACAGATACGCAGTATTTT
TRBJ2-3 - TRBD2 TRBV9 CASSPAGADTQYF TGTGCCAGCAGCCCAGCGGGAGCAGATACGCAGTATTTT
TRBJ1-1 few - TRBV19 CASMGNTEAFF TGTGCCAGTATGGGTAACACTGAAGCTTTCTTT
TRBJ2-7 - - TRBV10-2 CASSLASTYEQYF TGCGCCAGCAGTCTGGCCTCTACCTACGAGCAGTACTTC
TRBJ1-3 - - TRBV5-1 CASSLGGSRRSGNTIYF TGCGCCAGCAGCTTGGGGGGCAGCCGCCGCTCTGGAAACACCATATATTTT
TRBJ2-7 - - TRBV12-5 CASGLDTGWGDYEQYF TGTGCTAGTGGTTTGGACACCGGGTGGGGTGACTACGAGCAGTACTTC
TRBJ1-5 - TRBD1 TRBV9 CASSPTGSLQPQHF TGTGCCAGCAGCCCGACAGGGTCTTTGCAGCCCCAGCATTTT
TRBJ2-3 many TRBD1 TRBV2 CASSRTGGPDTQYF TGTGCCAGCAGTAGGACAGGGGGCCCAGATACGCAGTATTTT
TRBJ2-1 - TRBD2 TRBV9 CASSVGASGTLNEQFF TGTGCCAGCAGCGTAGGGGCTAGCGGGACATTAAATGAGCAGTTCTTC
TRBJ2-3 - - TRBV4-2 CASSPPRTDTQYF TGTGCCAGCAGCCCCCCGAGAACAGATACGCAGTATTTT
TRBJ2-7 - TRBD2 TRBV7-9 CASSTGLAGAYEQYF TGTGCCAGCAGCACCGGACTAGCGGGAGCCTACGAGCAGTACTTC
TRBJ2-1 few TRBD1 TRBV10-3 CAISEILSDRDRNEQFF TGTGCCATCAGTGAGATCTTATCGGACAGGGACCGGAATGAGCAGTTCTTC
TRBJ1-1 - - TRBV11-2 CASSSAGAALGAEAFF TGTGCCAGCAGCTCGGCCGGAGCGGCCCTCGGGGCTGAAGCTTTCTTT
TRBJ1-4 - - TRBV5-8 CASSLRQINEKLFF TGTGCCAGCAGCTTACGACAGATTAATGAAAAACTGTTTTTT
TRBJ1-2 - - TRBV5-1 CASSLAPPTGPYGYTF TGCGCCAGCAGCTTGGCCCCTCCGACGGGGCCCTATGGCTACACCTTC
TRBJ1-2 - - TRBV29-1 CSVEDREQVHGYTF TGCAGCGTTGAAGATCGAGAACAGGTACATGGCTACACCTTC
TRBJ2-6 - TRBD1 TRBV5-6 CASSLAGQGLFGANVLTF TGTGCCAGCAGCTTGGCTGGACAGGGGTTGTTTGGGGCCAACGTCCTGACTTTC
TRBJ1-1 - - TRBV7-2 CASSLSGNTEAFF TGTGCCAGCAGCTTATCAGGGAACACTGAAGCTTTCTTT
TRBJ2-5 - TRBD2 TRBV7-3 CASSLNGRASETQYF TGTGCCAGCAGCTTAAACGGGAGGGCCAGTGAGACCCAGTACTTC
TRBJ2-2 many TRBD2 TRBV30 CAWGTSGATGELFF TGTGCCTGGGGGACTAGCGGGGCCACCGGGGAGCTGTTTTTT
TRBJ1-4 - - TRBV6-1 CASSEQGLANEKLFF TGTGCCAGCAGTGAACAGGGACTGGCTAATGAAAAACTGTTTTTT
TRBJ1-2 - TRBD1 TRBV6-5 CASSYTGGNGYTF TGTGCCAGCAGTTATACAGGGGGCAACGGCTACACCTTC
TRBJ2-7 - - TRBV28 CASSPSGRERAGYF TGTGCCAGCAGTCCCTCGGGACGGGAGAGAGCAGGGTACTTC
TRBJ2-7 few - TRBV18 CASSPLTTGSYEQYF TGTGCCAGCTCACCACTAACAACCGGCTCCTACGAGCAGTACTTC
TRBJ2-3 - TRBD2 TRBV5-1 CASSLTATSGIDTQYF TGCGCCAGCAGCTTGACGGCGACTAGCGGAATCGATACGCAGTATTTT
TRBJ2-6 - - TRBV7-2 CASSLLGAAGANVLTF TGTGCCAGCAGCTTATTGGGGGCAGCTGGGGCCAACGTCCTGACTTTC
TRBJ2-2 - - TRBV2 CASNSRANTGELFF TGTGCCAGCAATTCTAGGGCCAACACCGGGGAGCTGTTTTTT
TRBJ1-2 - - TRBV7-2 CASSLGGTNYGYTF TGTGCCAGCAGCTTAGGAGGGACGAACTATGGCTACACCTTC